Each of the 15 T cell receptor beta chains below was sequenced from the same sample in a study of blood T cell repertoires in COVID-19 (dated by TCRdb to about 2020). Receptor libraries were prepared by the immunoSEQ multiplex PCR assay. TCRdb stores this immuneACCESS table with in-frame sequences only. Part of the clones is absent; in the studies checked, under half of the shortfall reflects unresolved V genes, and no reason is known for the rest. The sample profile shows roughly 92,000 clones; around nine tenths of them were found once. 10% to 13% of the sample is taken by the ten largest. The material sequenced was peripheral blood. Source of these receptors: a man aged 50 to 60 with acute or convalescent COVID-19.

The chain is built from TRBV10-3 and TRBJ2-1; D is unresolved. V lost 2 bases and J lost 8, with 13 bases in between. Germline V lookup: CDR1 ENHRY, CDR2 SYGVKD. The CDR3 sequence is 14 residues long. The CDR3 loop reads CAISEETPRDEQFF. The CDR3 nucleotides are TGTGCCATCAGTGAGGAGACTCCGCGCGATGAGCAGTTCTTC.

The genes are TRBV7-7 and TRBJ2-5, with TRBD1 as a possible D gene (6 bases). CDR3 length: 13 amino acids. Looked up from germline, CDR1 is SSHAT and CDR2 is FNYEAQ (reference sequence). The V and J ends lost 7 bases and 0 bases respectively, with 9 bases between them. Here the CDR3 reads CASNWGHQETQYF. In DNA form, the CDR3 reads TGTGCCAGCAACTGGGGGCACCAAGAGACCCAGTACTTC.

The V and J genes are TRBV6-5 and TRBJ2-7; 8 bases match TRBD2. Trimming removed 5 bases from V and 2 bases from J; junction bases left unmatched: 8. The germline CDR1 and CDR2 sequences are MNHEY and SVGAGI. The CDR3 extends over 15 amino acids. The CDR3 sequence: CASSKQLAEAYEQYF. The DNA of the CDR3 is TGTGCCAGCAGTAAGCAACTAGCGGAAGCCTACGAGCAGTACTTC.

This rearrangement joins TRBV5-4 to TRBJ2-5; D perhaps matches TRBD1 (6 bases). Germline CDR1 and CDR2: SGHNT and YYREEE (reference sequence). Trimming took 0 bases from V and 3 from J, leaving 15 bases between them. The CDR3 length is 16 residues. CDR3 residues: CASSLDREGPKETQYF. The CDR3 coding sequence is TGTGCCAGCAGCTTGGACAGGGAAGGCCCGAAAGAGACCCAGTACTTC.

The V call is TRBV19, the J call TRBJ2-1; 8 bases fit TRBD2. CDR1 and CDR2 (germline): LNHDA, SQIVND (reference sequence). CDR3 length: 16 amino acids. Unmatched junction bases numbered 6, after V lost 1 base and J lost 4 bases. The CDR3 nucleotides read TGTGCCAGTAGTATAGGGCGACTAGCGCCGTACAATGAGCAGTTCTTC. Translated, it gives CASSIGRLAPYNEQFF.

The rearrangement uses TRBV6-5 and TRBJ1-2; 10 nucleotides align to TRBD1. Unmatched junction bases numbered 9, after V lost 0 bases and J lost 8 bases. The CDR3 loop spans 16 amino acids. Germline V gives CDR1 MNHEY, CDR2 SVGAGI. The CDR3: CASSYSSRDRGNGYTF. In nucleotides, the CDR3 is TGTGCCAGCAGTTACTCCTCCCGGGACAGGGGAAACGGCTACACCTTC.

This chain uses TRBV6-6 with TRBJ2-3; the D gene is possibly TRBD1 (5 bases). Germline V gene data show CDR1 as MNHNY and CDR2 as SVGAGI (reference sequence). The CDR3 is 14 amino acids. Deletions cut 0 bases from V and 1 base from J, with 5 bases between. The CDR3 coding sequence is TGTGCCAGCAGTTACTCGACAGGCACAGATACGCAGTATTTT. Translating gives CASSYSTGTDTQYF.

This rearrangement joins TRBV7-9 to TRBJ1-1, with a weak D call TRBD1 (5 bases). Germline V gives CDR1 SEHNR, CDR2 FQNEAQ (reference sequence). This CDR3 contains 15 residues. Trimming pared 1 base from V and 3 bases from J, leaving 12 bases between. CDR3 nucleotide sequence: TGTGCCAGCAGCTTAGGCGGGGCGCGGTACACTGAAGCTTTCTTT. It yields the protein CASSLGGARYTEAFF.

The gene calls are TRBV7-3 and TRBJ1-6; 8 bases fit TRBD1. The CDR3 is 14 residues long. With 4 bases clipped from V and 7 bases from J, the junction kept 3 bases outside the gene matches. Germline V gene data show CDR1 as SGHTA and CDR2 as FQGTGA. CDR3 sequence (DNA): TGTGCCAGCAGCTCGGGACAGGTCAATTCACCCCTCCACTTT. It encodes CASSSGQVNSPLHF.

This chain links TRBV5-1 with TRBJ2-1; the D gene is possibly TRBD2 (6 bases). The CDR3 has 15 residues. Trimming shortened V by 0 bases and J by 9 bases, and 16 bases separated the two germline ends. The germline gives CDR1 SGHRS, CDR2 YFSETQ. The CDR3 here is CASSLGGTRASEQFF. In nucleotides, the CDR3 is TGCGCCAGCAGCTTGGGCGGGACGAGGGCCAGTGAGCAGTTCTTC.

The chain links TRBV4-1 to TRBJ1-4; no definite D call. Looked up from germline, CDR1 is MGHRA and CDR2 is YSYEKL. Between the trimmed V and J ends, which lost 1 base and 10 bases, there was a span of 19 bases. This CDR3 region has 16 residues. The CDR3: CASSQGRGLPEGKLFF. CDR3 DNA sequence: TGCGCCAGCAGCCAAGGTCGGGGATTACCCGAGGGAAAACTGTTTTTT.

The rearrangement uses TRBV4-2 and TRBJ2-1; the match to TRBD1 covers 11 bases. Germline V gives CDR1 LGHNA, CDR2 YNFKEQ. J lost 8 bases, V lost 3 bases, and 9 bases had no gene match. This CDR3 is 16 amino acids long. CDR3 DNA: TGTGCCAGCAGCCAGGGCGGGACAGGGGGTAGGGATGAGCAGTTCTTC. Protein sequence: CASSQGGTGGRDEQFF.

This clone was counted only a few times. J is TRBJ2-5 and V is TRBV7-9, with D perhaps matching TRBD1 (6 bases). The CDR3 runs 14 residues. The ends were cut back, 4 bases at V and 4 bases at J, with 13 bases in the middle. The V gene's germline CDR1 is SEHNR and CDR2 FQNEAQ (reference sequence). The DNA for the CDR3 is TGTGCCAGCAGCTCCACCGGCAGGGGAGAGACCCAGTACTTC. It codes for CASSSTGRGETQYF.

CDR3 sequence (DNA): TGTGCCAGCAGCCTGCACTTGACCCGCTCGGGAGAGACCCAGTACTTC. This sequence encodes CASSLHLTRSGETQYF. The chain uses TRBV11-3 and TRBJ2-5; no clear D gene. This CDR3 region has 16 residues. Trimming took off 5 bases at V and 4 bases at J, with 20 bases between the two ends. Germline assignment: CDR1 SGHNT and CDR2 YENEEA.

The chain recombines TRBV6-5 with TRBJ1-1, with no clear D. V was cut by 0 bases and J by 10 bases, with 9 bases left in between. This CDR3 has 12 amino acids. CDR1 is MNHEY and CDR2 is SVGAGI in the germline V gene. The CDR3 sequence: CASSYSAGVAFF. The CDR3, as DNA: TGTGCCAGCAGTTACTCTGCGGGTGTAGCTTTCTTT.